This T cell receptor beta chain comes out of a study of blood T cell repertoires in COVID-19. Study summary: The origin of the acute and convalescent COVID-19 samples was the United States, Italy and Spain.

Germline trimming cut 4 bases from V and 1 base from J; bases unmatched to any gene: 6. CDR1 is SGHTS and CDR2 is YDEGEE in the germline V gene. This CDR3 has 16 amino acids. Original handling: Estimation of nucleated cell counts was performed using reference gene primer amplification. Only in-frame clones appear in the TCRdb table, and some are missing; sequencing was by immunoSEQ multiplex PCR. Clonal size and the V and J genes are those of that table, whereas D and trimming came from the DNA. The sample includes hundreds of thousands of clones, 85% to 90% of them seen just once. Sequencing was carried out using peripheral blood. This clonotype originated in a man between 65 and 79 years old with acute or convalescent COVID-19. This sequence joins TRBV5-8 and TRBJ2-1; TRBD2 agrees at 9 bases. CDR3 in amino acids: CASSVSGRWSYNEQFF. The CDR3 DNA reads TGTGCCAGCAGCGTGAGCGGGAGGTGGTCCTACAATGAGCAGTTCTTC.